This T cell receptor beta chain was observed in a study of blood T cells in healthy people across ages. Study-level findings and limits: Per million T cells, the diversity of TCR beta decreased roughly linearly as age advanced. Donor CMV status, an unknown factor, possibly confounded changes in expanded clonotypes. Without sorted subsets, naive and antigen-experienced compartments could not be conclusively compared.

A note on this clonotype: Its target is not known.

Germline loops: CDR1 MGHDK, CDR2 SYGVNS. Trimming took off 1 base at V and 5 bases at J, with 17 bases between the two ends. The length of the CDR3 is 16 residues. The authors ran a second PCR of roughly 6 to 12 cycles using a sample-barcoded 5' primer and a J-beta primer mix. Using its own MiXCR run on the 5' RACE reads, TCRdb lists one record per CDR3 protein. Among under 950,000 distinct CDR3 sequences, 22% were seen once, and the ten largest hold around 21%. Sequencing used blood. This sequence joins TRBV25-1 and TRBJ2-5; perhaps TRBD1 as D (5 bases). This clonotype originated in a man between 65 and 80 years old in good health. CDR3 region: CASSESAGWIGETQYF. The CDR3 DNA follows: TGTGCCAGCAGTGAATCGGCAGGGTGGATTGGGGAGACCCAGTACTTC.